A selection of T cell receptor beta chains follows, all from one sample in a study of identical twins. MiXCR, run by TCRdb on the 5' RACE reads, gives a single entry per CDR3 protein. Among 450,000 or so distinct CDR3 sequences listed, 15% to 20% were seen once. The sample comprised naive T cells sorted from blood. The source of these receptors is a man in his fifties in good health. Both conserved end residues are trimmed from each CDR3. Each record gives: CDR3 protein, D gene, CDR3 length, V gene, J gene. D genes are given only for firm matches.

CDR3: ATWGTGGQETQY
D: TRBD1
length: 12
V: TRBV24-1
J: TRBJ2-5

CDR3: ASRRSLAGPYEQY
D: TRBD2
length: 13
V: TRBV28
J: TRBJ2-7

CDR3: ASSVTSGRNQETQY
D: TRBD2
length: 14
V: TRBV7-2
J: TRBJ2-5

CDR3: ASSSIRVTEAF
D: -
length: 11
V: TRBV12-3/TRBV12-4
J: TRBJ1-1

CDR3: SARDLEAGIHQPQH
D: -
length: 14
V: TRBV20-1
J: TRBJ1-5

CDR3: ASSPGQAVYEQY
D: -
length: 12
V: TRBV5-1
J: TRBJ2-7

CDR3: ASRLKEQF
D: -
length: 8
V: TRBV6-6
J: TRBJ2-1

CDR3: ASSRAGQIAEAF
D: -
length: 12
V: TRBV5-1
J: TRBJ1-1

CDR3: ASSLNVEGYT
D: -
length: 10
V: TRBV5-1
J: TRBJ1-2

CDR3: SARDIFGGGSYNEQF
D: -
length: 15
V: TRBV20-1
J: TRBJ2-1

CDR3: SARDGGGGVVEGYT
D: TRBD1
length: 14
V: TRBV20-1
J: TRBJ1-2

CDR3: ASSFREDSYEQY
D: TRBD2
length: 12
V: TRBV27
J: TRBJ2-7

CDR3: ASTRLRGQANEQF
D: -
length: 13
V: TRBV28
J: TRBJ2-1

CDR3: ASSILSSYNEQF
D: -
length: 12
V: TRBV19
J: TRBJ2-1

CDR3: ASSLGAEYDYNEQF
D: -
length: 14
V: TRBV5-4
J: TRBJ2-1

CDR3: SASGAQPQH
D: -
length: 9
V: TRBV20-1
J: TRBJ1-5

CDR3: SARPGAYGYT
D: -
length: 10
V: TRBV20-1
J: TRBJ1-2

CDR3: ASSAMDPTEQY
D: -
length: 11
V: TRBV2
J: TRBJ2-7

CDR3: ASSDPGLATNTGELF
D: TRBD2
length: 15
V: TRBV14
J: TRBJ2-2

CDR3: ASSPASGRGTGELF
D: TRBD2
length: 14
V: TRBV11-3
J: TRBJ2-2

CDR3: ASSLGLASYSYNEQF
D: -
length: 15
V: TRBV7-9
J: TRBJ2-1

CDR3: ASSQRTGSWDEQY
D: TRBD1
length: 13
V: TRBV4-2
J: TRBJ2-7

CDR3: SAPDRGGPQH
D: TRBD1
length: 10
V: TRBV20-1
J: TRBJ1-5

CDR3: SASTGGASNSPLH
D: TRBD1
length: 13
V: TRBV20-1
J: TRBJ1-6

CDR3: ASRAGAGNIQY
D: TRBD2
length: 11
V: TRBV6-1
J: TRBJ2-4

CDR3: ASSLAQHSGNTIY
D: -
length: 13
V: TRBV7-6
J: TRBJ1-3

CDR3: SVEGKSTRTGNTIY
D: -
length: 14
V: TRBV29-1
J: TRBJ1-3

CDR3: ASSSDGTRGETQY
D: -
length: 13
V: TRBV5-1
J: TRBJ2-5

CDR3: SALRAQGNQPQH
D: -
length: 12
V: TRBV20-1
J: TRBJ1-5

CDR3: ASFRDRVSYEQY
D: TRBD1
length: 12
V: TRBV6-1
J: TRBJ2-7

CDR3: ASSQTSAYEQY
D: -
length: 11
V: TRBV3-1
J: TRBJ2-7

CDR3: ASSFVSAGAGLSTDTQY
D: -
length: 17
V: TRBV5-1
J: TRBJ2-3

CDR3: ASSPRGDYEQY
D: -
length: 11
V: TRBV6-7
J: TRBJ2-7

CDR3: ASSQGAGGKNIQY
D: TRBD2
length: 13
V: TRBV4-3
J: TRBJ2-4